The clone carrying this T cell receptor (beta chain) came up a few times. Its antigen is not known. The CDR3 is 15 residues long. The germline gives CDR1 MNHEY, CDR2 SVGAGI. Trimming cost V 4 bases and J 8 bases, with 17 bases left between them. This record comes from a study of Graves' ophthalmopathy and Graves' hyperthyroidism. Study background: Ophthalmopathy not arising within 18 months of follow-up defined hyperthyroidism as stable. Overall study findings and caveats: A model built from 13 signatures distinguished ophthalmopathy from stable hyperthyroidism with about 90% sensitivity and 70% to 84% specificity.

Amplification targeted the TCR beta CDR3 regions, with RNA transcripts as the source material. HTBI primers were employed in first-round RT-PCR, then a second-round multiplex PCR followed. TCRdb recomputed calls from the multiplex PCR reads with MiXCR, one row per CDR3 protein. The data show around 1.1 million distinct CDR3 sequences, with about 38% seen just once and 11% held by the top ten. Other autoimmune diseases, uncontrolled infections, pregnancy or lactation ruled patients out of participation. This TCR was sampled from an adult man with Graves' hyperthyroidism. Sequencing was performed on peripheral blood or thyroid tissue (not recorded which). This chain joins TRBV6-5 and TRBJ2-2; D might be TRBD2 (6 bases). The CDR3 DNA is TGTGCCAGCAGTTCGGGGGTCCAGACCTCGGGGGAGCTGTTTTTT. Translated, it gives CASSSGVQTSGELFF.